Listed below are T cell receptor beta chains from one sample, sequenced in a study of CD8 T cells in Susac syndrome. TCRdb passed the immunoSEQ multiplex PCR reads through MiXCR, listing each CDR3 protein once. This table holds under 200,000 distinct CDR3 sequences, around 94% found once. The sample consisted of CD4+ T cells from PBMCs. The receptor set was obtained from a human donor with Susac syndrome. The CDR3 runs from the conserved cysteine through the conserved F or W. D genes are given only for firm matches. Size is omitted from some rows. Given values are once, few, many or a class for expanded clones.

clone size	J gene	D gene	V gene	CDR3 protein	CDR3 DNA
NA	TRBJ2-1	TRBD2	TRBV6-6	CASSYYSGGLNEQFF	TGTGCCAGCAGTTATTATAGCGGGGGCCTCAATGAGCAGTTCTTC
NA	TRBJ1-6	NA	TRBV5-6	CASSFPGTDSPLHF	TGTGCCAGCAGCTTTCCAGGGACGGATTCACCCCTCCACTTT
NA	TRBJ1-1	NA	TRBV20-1	CSARVTRGGEAFF	TGCAGTGCTAGAGTGACAAGGGGAGGTGAAGCTTTCTTT
NA	TRBJ2-7	NA	TRBV27	CATAGGGYEQYF	TGTGCCACCGCCGGGGGAGGCTACGAGCAGTACTTC
NA	TRBJ1-5	TRBD1	TRBV15	CATSGGQSSNQPQHF	TGTGCCACCAGCGGGGGACAGAGTAGCAATCAGCCCCAGCATTTT
once	TRBJ2-5	NA	TRBV3-1	CASSQKGGGKTQYF	TGTGCCAGCAGTCAGAAAGGTGGGGGGAAGACCCAGTACTTC
NA	TRBJ2-5	NA	TRBV4-1	CASSQGGLQETQYF	TGTGCCAGCAGCCAAGGCGGCTTACAAGAGACCCAGTACTTC
NA	TRBJ1-2	NA	TRBV20-1	CSARVAGNYGYTF	TGCAGTGCTAGAGTGGCGGGGAACTATGGCTACACCTTC
NA	TRBJ2-3	TRBD2	TRBV4-2	CASSQVLAGVTVTDTQYF	TGTGCCAGCAGCCAAGTCCTAGCGGGGGTCACGGTCACAGATACGCAGTATTTT
once	TRBJ1-2	NA	TRBV20-1	CSARVRVADGYTF	TGCAGTGCTAGAGTCAGGGTAGCTGATGGCTACACCTTC
few	TRBJ2-1	NA	TRBV7-9	CASSLALGDEQFF	TGTGCCAGCAGCTTAGCGCTCGGGGATGAGCAGTTCTTC
NA	TRBJ2-1	TRBD2	TRBV5-1	CASSLRLAGNKNEQFF	TGCGCCAGCAGCTTGAGGCTAGCGGGGAACAAGAATGAGCAGTTCTTC
NA	TRBJ2-6	NA	TRBV11-2	CASSLSGLGANVLTF	TGTGCCAGCAGCTTATCGGGGTTGGGGGCCAACGTCCTGACTTTC
NA	TRBJ1-1	NA	TRBV10-3	CAISPGGSMNTEAFF	TGTGCCATCAGTCCTGGGGGCAGTATGAACACTGAAGCTTTCTTT
NA	TRBJ2-4	TRBD2	TRBV29-1	CSVESGGAKNIQYF	TGCAGCGTTGAAAGCGGGGGAGCCAAAAACATTCAGTACTTC
NA	TRBJ1-4	NA	TRBV9	CASSAGTFGEKLFF	TGTGCCAGCAGCGCCGGGACATTTGGGGAAAAACTGTTTTTT
NA	TRBJ2-3	NA	TRBV5-1	CASSLRDIRTADTQYF	TGCGCCAGCAGCTTGCGGGACATCCGAACCGCAGATACGCAGTATTTT
few	TRBJ2-1	NA	TRBV25-1	CASSGGNEQFF	TGTGCCAGCTCTGGAGGGAATGAGCAGTTCTTC
NA	TRBJ2-6	NA	TRBV15	CATSRDLSGANVLTF	TGTGCCACCAGCAGAGATTTGAGTGGGGCCAACGTCCTGACTTTC
NA	TRBJ1-3	NA	TRBV7-2	CASSNRDRGNTIYF	TGTGCCAGCAGCAATCGGGACCGAGGAAACACCATATATTTT
NA	TRBJ1-1	NA	TRBV7-2	CASSLGVNRWNTEAFF	TGTGCCAGCAGCTTAGGAGTTAACCGGTGGAACACTGAAGCTTTCTTT
NA	TRBJ2-5	TRBD2	TRBV20-1	CSARSLAGGQETQYF	TGCAGTGCTAGATCGCTAGCGGGGGGGCAAGAGACCCAGTACTTC
NA	TRBJ2-1	TRBD2	TRBV29-1	CSARTSGGVSNEQFF	TGCAGCGCCCGGACTAGCGGGGGGGTTTCCAATGAGCAGTTCTTC
NA	TRBJ2-3	NA	TRBV29-1	CSVVTYFTDTQYF	TGCAGCGTTGTAACCTATTTTACAGATACGCAGTATTTT
NA	TRBJ1-1	TRBD1	TRBV6-2/TRBV6-3	CASRGTGMGTEAFF	TGTGCCAGCAGAGGGACAGGGATGGGCACTGAAGCTTTCTTT